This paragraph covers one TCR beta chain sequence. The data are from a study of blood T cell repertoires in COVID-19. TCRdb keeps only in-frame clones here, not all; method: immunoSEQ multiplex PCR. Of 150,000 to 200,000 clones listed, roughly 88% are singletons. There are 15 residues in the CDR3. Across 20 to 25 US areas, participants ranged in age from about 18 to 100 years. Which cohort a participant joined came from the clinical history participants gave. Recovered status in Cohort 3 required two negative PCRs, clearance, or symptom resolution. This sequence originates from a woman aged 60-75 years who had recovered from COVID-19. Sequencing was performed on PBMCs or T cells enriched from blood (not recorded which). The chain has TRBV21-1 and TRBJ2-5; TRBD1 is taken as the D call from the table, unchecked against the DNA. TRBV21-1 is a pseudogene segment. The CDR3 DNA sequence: TGTGCCAGCAGCAAAGAAGGGGGAGTCGTGGAGACCCAGTACTTC. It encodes CASSKEGGVVETQYF.